The T cell receptor (beta chain) under discussion was sequenced for a study of human T cells and chemical hapten exposure. About the research overall: Mostly female, the patients presented with alopecia areata, totalis or universalis.

General study findings and limits: The number of TCRs above 1 in 1000 frequency did not change after DPC sensitization. The formation of large CDR3 similarity clusters by expanded TCRs significantly exceeded that of controls.

TCRdb recomputed calls from the RACE reads with MiXCR, one row per CDR3 protein. The sample lists some 80,000 distinct CDR3 sequences; around a tenth were seen once. This clonotype has more than one count but fewer than ten. The target antigen is unknown. The length of the CDR3 is 15 residues. V dropped 0 bases and J dropped 2 bases, with 11 bases sitting between them. Germline CDR1 and CDR2: MNHEY and SVGEGT. Time point of the sample: patch test 2, 6 weeks after DPC sensitization. Treatment indicated: therapeutic diphenylcyclopropenone sensitization with weekly scalp DPC. The total RNA was obtained from whole blood that was not fractionated.

This chain joins TRBV6-2 or TRBV6-3 and TRBJ2-7; D is perhaps TRBD1 (5 bases). The sequences come from whole blood, collected in connection with sensitization to the hapten diphenylcyclopropenone (DPC). The TCR originated in a man aged 18 to 35 with alopecia areata. Some clones in this sample may be carry-over from other donors' samples. CDR3 sequence (DNA): TGTGCCAGCAGTTACTCCCCGACAGCAGCCTACGAGCAGTACGTC. This encodes CASSYSPTAAYEQYV.